This is a list of T cell receptor beta chains from one sample in a study of T cell responses to AZD1222 COVID-19 vaccine. The protocol was immunoSEQ multiplex PCR, while the TCRdb copy is restricted to in-frame clones and leaves out a portion. The sample consists of 110,000 to 150,000 clones, around 92% of them appearing once. This specimen consisted of peripheral blood, obtained 28 days after the second AZD1222 dose. These receptors were obtained from an adult who received the AZD1222 COVID-19 vaccine. Both conserved end residues are part of each CDR3. D genes are given only for firm matches. Expanded clones get a size class; other rows say once, few or many, or leave the size out.

DNA | CDR3 | D | J | size | V
TGCGCCAGCAGCCCGGAGGATGCAACTAATGAAAAACTGTTTTTT | CASSPEDATNEKLFF | NA | TRBJ1-4 | NA | TRBV4-1
TGTGCCAGCAGCCCTAACTCAGACGGGAACACCGGGGAGCTGTTTTTT | CASSPNSDGNTGELFF | NA | TRBJ2-2 | NA | TRBV7-2
TGTGCCAGCAGGCCTCCGGGACCGTGGGCAGATACGCAGTATTTT | CASRPPGPWADTQYF | NA | TRBJ2-3 | once | TRBV6-5
TGTGCCAGTAGTATTGGGCTGGGGCCCCAGCATTTT | CASSIGLGPQHF | NA | TRBJ1-5 | NA | TRBV19
TGTGCCAGCAGCCCCCAAGGGACCTACAATGAGCAGTTCTTC | CASSPQGTYNEQFF | NA | TRBJ2-1 | NA | TRBV7-2
TGTGCCAGCAGCTTAGGCTCCACAGGAGTGAACACTGAAGCTTTCTTT | CASSLGSTGVNTEAFF | NA | TRBJ1-1 | once | TRBV7-9
TGTGCCAGCAGCTCTTTGGACAGTCGTGGCTACACCTTC | CASSSLDSRGYTF | NA | TRBJ1-2 | NA | TRBV5-5
TGTGCCAGCAGAAGAAACACTGAAGCTTTCTTT | CASRRNTEAFF | NA | TRBJ1-1 | NA | TRBV6-5
TGTGCCAGTAGTCGGACGGTGACTCAAGTATACAATGAGCAGTTCTTC | CASSRTVTQVYNEQFF | NA | TRBJ2-1 | NA | TRBV19
TGCGCCAGCGTCGACTACAGGGTTTCCAACGAGCAGTACTTC | CASVDYRVSNEQYF | NA | TRBJ2-7 | NA | TRBV5-1
TGCGCCAGCAGCCCTGCACCCAGAGAGACCCAGTACTTC | CASSPAPRETQYF | NA | TRBJ2-5 | NA | TRBV4-3
TGTGCCAGCAGGCAGGGGACGGCCTACGAGCAGTACTTC | CASRQGTAYEQYF | NA | TRBJ2-7 | NA | TRBV6-6
TGTGCCAGCAGCGTAGACAGGGGGTCAGAAACTGAAGCTTTCTTT | CASSVDRGSETEAFF | TRBD1 | TRBJ1-1 | NA | TRBV9
TGTGCCAGCAGTTTATCAGGGTACGATTCACCCCTCCACTTT | CASSLSGYDSPLHF | NA | TRBJ1-6 | NA | TRBV28
TGTGCCAGCAGTTTATCGGGACCTAGCAATCAGCCCCAGCATTTT | CASSLSGPSNQPQHF | NA | TRBJ1-5 | NA | TRBV28
TGTGCCAGCAGTTCCGGGACTTCCGAGCAGTACTTC | CASSSGTSEQYF | NA | TRBJ2-7 | NA | TRBV12-3/TRBV12-4
TGTGCCAGCAGCCAAGAGAGGACACGAGGAACCGGGGAGCTGTTTTTT | CASSQERTRGTGELFF | NA | TRBJ2-2 | NA | TRBV4-2
TGTGCCAGCAGGGACAGGGGGTATGATTCACCCCTCCACTTT | CASRDRGYDSPLHF | TRBD1 | TRBJ1-6 | NA | TRBV6-5
TGTGCCAGCAGTTACTCAATGGGACAACGGGGGGCTTTCTTT | CASSYSMGQRGAFF | NA | TRBJ1-1 | few | TRBV6-2/TRBV6-3
TGTGCCAGCAGTTTGAACAGGCAGCCATTCTATGGCTACACCTTC | CASSLNRQPFYGYTF | NA | TRBJ1-2 | NA | TRBV28
TGTGCCAGCAGTCCCCGGCCCGAAAAACTGTTTTTT | CASSPRPEKLFF | NA | TRBJ1-4 | NA | TRBV28
TGTGCCAGCAGTTCCCGACAGTTGGCAGAGACCCAGTACTTC | CASSSRQLAETQYF | NA | TRBJ2-5 | NA | TRBV6-6
TGTGCCACCAGTGCAGGGGGGGGAACTGAAGCTTTCTTT | CATSAGGGTEAFF | TRBD1 | TRBJ1-1 | NA | TRBV24-1
TGTGCCAGCTCACCACGGGACAGGGAATTCCACTTC | CASSPRDREFHF | TRBD1 | TRBJ2-4 | once | TRBV18
TGTGCCAGCAGCCGGACTAGCGGGAGAGGTACCGGGGAGCTGTTTTTT | CASSRTSGRGTGELFF | TRBD2 | TRBJ2-2 | NA | TRBV7-9
TGTGCCAGCAGCCCGGCTAGCGGGATCAACAATGAGCAGTTCTTC | CASSPASGINNEQFF | TRBD2 | TRBJ2-1 | NA | TRBV7-8
TGTGCCAGCAACGACAGGGCGTACCAGCATTTT | CASNDRAYQHF | TRBD1 | TRBJ1-5 | few | TRBV28
TGTGCCAGCAGTTCTCCAACCGATAGCGGGCTAGGTGAGCAGTTCTTC | CASSSPTDSGLGEQFF | TRBD2 | TRBJ2-1 | NA | TRBV28
TGCGCCAGCAGCCTAGGACAGGGATGGGACGAGCAGTACTTC | CASSLGQGWDEQYF | TRBD1 | TRBJ2-7 | NA | TRBV5-1
TGCGCCAGCAGCTACGGACCGGCCGGGGAGCTGTTTTTT | CASSYGPAGELFF | NA | TRBJ2-2 | NA | TRBV5-1
TGTGCCACCAGGGTAGGGACTAGCGGGACCACAGATACGCAGTATTTT | CATRVGTSGTTDTQYF | TRBD2 | TRBJ2-3 | NA | TRBV15
TGTGCCAGCAGCGCAACCCCAGGGGTGGGCGGCTACACCTTC | CASSATPGVGGYTF | NA | TRBJ1-2 | many | TRBV7-2
TGCGCCAGCAGCTTGGACGGGGCTGGGTCACCCCTCCACTTT | CASSLDGAGSPLHF | NA | TRBJ1-6 | once | TRBV5-1
TGCGCCAGCAGCTTGGCCGAGAGAGGTTTGTGGGTAGACACCGGGGAGCTGTTTTTT | CASSLAERGLWVDTGELFF | NA | TRBJ2-2 | NA | TRBV5-1
TGTGCCAGCAGCTTACCACAGGGGGGTTTCATTCAGTACTTC | CASSLPQGGFIQYF | TRBD1 | TRBJ2-4 | NA | TRBV28
TGTGCCAGCAGTTCGTACTCCTACGAGCAGTACTTC | CASSSYSYEQYF | NA | TRBJ2-7 | NA | TRBV28
TGCAGCGTTGTCAGGGACTATGGCTACACCTTC | CSVVRDYGYTF | NA | TRBJ1-2 | NA | TRBV29-1
TGTGCCAGCAGTATAAGGGGTGGGACTAACACCTTC | CASSIRGGTNTF | NA | TRBJ1-2 | once | TRBV12-3/TRBV12-4
TGTGCCAGCAGCGTGACTAGCAGCGGGTCAGACAATGAGCAGTTCTTC | CASSVTSSGSDNEQFF | TRBD2 | TRBJ2-1 | few | TRBV9
TGTGCCAGCAGCTTAGCCGGACAGCCAGAGCAGTTCTTC | CASSLAGQPEQFF | NA | TRBJ2-1 | NA | TRBV7-8
TGTGCCAGCCACGACCCACTAGCGGGTTACAATGAGCAGTTCTTC | CASHDPLAGYNEQFF | TRBD2 | TRBJ2-1 | NA | TRBV6-5
TGTGCCAGCAGTTACTCGTGGCAGAGTAACACTGAAGCTTTCTTT | CASSYSWQSNTEAFF | NA | TRBJ1-1 | NA | TRBV6-5